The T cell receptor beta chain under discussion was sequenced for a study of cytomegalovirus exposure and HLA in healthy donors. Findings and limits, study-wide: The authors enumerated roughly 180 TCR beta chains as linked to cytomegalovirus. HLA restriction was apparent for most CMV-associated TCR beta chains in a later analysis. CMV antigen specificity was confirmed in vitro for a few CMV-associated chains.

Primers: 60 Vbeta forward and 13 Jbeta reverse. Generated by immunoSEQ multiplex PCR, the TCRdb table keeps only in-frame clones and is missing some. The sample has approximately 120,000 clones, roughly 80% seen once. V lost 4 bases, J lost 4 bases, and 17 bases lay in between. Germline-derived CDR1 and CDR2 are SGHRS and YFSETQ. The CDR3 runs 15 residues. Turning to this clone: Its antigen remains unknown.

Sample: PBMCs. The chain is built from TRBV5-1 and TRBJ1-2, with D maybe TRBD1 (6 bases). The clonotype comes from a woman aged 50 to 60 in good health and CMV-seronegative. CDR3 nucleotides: TGCGCCAGCAGCCCTGGCCCACAGGGAGTCTATGGCTACACCTTC. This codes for CASSPGPQGVYGYTF.